The text below deals with one TCR beta chain. The antigen is undetermined. The CDR3 is 15 residues long. Germline trimming cut 2 bases from V and 2 bases from J; bases unmatched to any gene: 0. The germline CDR1 and CDR2 sequences are SGHAT and FQNNGV. This specimen belongs to a study of cytomegalovirus exposure and HLA in healthy donors. Overall study findings and caveats: There were reportedly fewer N-insertions in an Asian-associated ancestry cluster than the roughly 670-donor mean, in a later analysis. The classifier reportedly diagnosed cytomegalovirus status with high sensitivity and specificity. In an earlier analysis, most TCR beta V segments were productive about 87% or about 30% of the time. Later on, analysis showed that most CMV-associated TCR beta chains appeared to be HLA-restricted.

Vbeta (60) and Jbeta (13) primers were used in the PCR. Assay: immunoSEQ multiplex PCR; the TCRdb copy retains only in-frame clones and omits some. The sample shows around 180,000 clones, about 85% of them seen only once. The chain joins TRBV11-2 to TRBJ2-1, with 10 bases identical to TRBD2. The sequencing sample was made of PBMCs. This sequence was found in a boy aged 2 to 9 in good health and CMV-seronegative. This CDR3 reads CASSLTSGAYNEQFF. The CDR3 coding sequence is TGTGCCAGCAGCTTAACTAGCGGGGCCTACAATGAGCAGTTCTTC.